These T cell receptor beta chains were read from a single sample in a study of CD8+CD57+ T cells in acquired aplastic anemia. One entry per CDR3 protein results from TCRdb running MiXCR on the reads. The table has under 250,000 distinct CDR3 sequences, 50% to 70% seen once; the top ten hold around 60%. Sequenced sample: sorted CD4+, CD8+, or CD8+CD57+ T cells (not recorded which) from PBMCs. Receptor source: a human donor with aplastic anemia. The CDR3 runs from the conserved cysteine through the conserved F or W. A D gene is named only where the DNA matches it firmly. Part of the rows lack a size; the others show once, few, many or a class for expanded clones.

size	V	J	D	CDR3	DNA
few	TRBV9	TRBJ2-1	TRBD2	CASSVDPAGAVYNEQFF	TGTGCCAGCAGCGTAGACCCAGCGGGGGCCGTCTACAATGAGCAGTTCTTC
.	TRBV12-3/TRBV12-4	TRBJ2-5	.	CASRFSGVETQYF	TGTGCCAGCAGATTTAGCGGAGTAGAGACCCAGTACTTC
.	TRBV25-1	TRBJ2-7	.	CASSLAGGSFYEQYF	TGTGCCAGCAGCTTGGCCGGGGGAAGTTTCTACGAGCAGTACTTC
.	TRBV2	TRBJ2-5	.	CASSEGAPLPSETQYF	TGTGCCAGCAGTGAAGGGGCACCGCTCCCAAGCGAGACCCAGTACTTC
.	TRBV7-8	TRBJ2-5	TRBD2	CASSWLALAGGAQETQYF	TGTGCCAGCAGCTGGCTTGCCCTAGCGGGGGGGGCCCAAGAGACCCAGTACTTC
.	TRBV20-1	TRBJ2-7	.	CSARDRTGSYEQYF	TGCAGTGCTAGAGACAGGACTGGATCCTACGAGCAGTACTTC
.	TRBV7-9	TRBJ2-2	.	CASSRDRYTGELFF	TGTGCCAGCAGCCGGGACCGATACACCGGGGAGCTGTTTTTT
.	TRBV20-1	TRBJ2-7	.	CSARPTGDPSYEQYF	TGCAGTGCTAGGCCCACGGGGGACCCATCTTACGAGCAGTACTTC
once	TRBV2	TRBJ2-1	.	CAGGSLQGDNEQFF	TGTGCCGGTGGGAGTCTTCAGGGAGACAATGAGCAGTTCTTC
.	TRBV29-1	TRBJ2-3	.	CSVEDPWTTQYF	TGCAGCGTTGAAGATCCCTGGACAACGCAGTATTTT
.	TRBV12-5	TRBJ2-1	TRBD2	CASGAGGYNEQFF	TGTGCTAGTGGAGCGGGGGGGTACAATGAGCAGTTCTTC
many	TRBV9	TRBJ1-6	.	CASSASSSYNSPLHF	TGTGCCAGCAGCGCCTCGAGCTCCTATAATTCACCCCTCCACTTT
.	TRBV2	TRBJ1-6	.	CASSEVSGNSPLHF	TGTGCCAGCAGTGAAGTTTCTGGGAATTCACCCCTCCACTTT
.	TRBV7-9	TRBJ2-7	TRBD1	CASSVGQGDEQYF	TGTGCCAGCAGCGTAGGGCAGGGGGACGAGCAGTACTTC
many	TRBV7-9	TRBJ2-3	.	CASSLARSTDTQYF	TGTGCCAGCAGCTTAGCCCGGAGCACAGATACGCAGTATTTT
once	TRBV7-9	TRBJ2-6	TRBD1	CASSFTTRTGENVLTF	TGTGCCAGCAGCTTTACTACAAGGACAGGGGAGAACGTCCTGACTTTC
.	TRBV10-3	TRBJ2-7	TRBD2	CAISDFTSGGGQEQYF	TGTGCCATCAGTGACTTCACTAGCGGGGGGGGACAAGAGCAGTACTTC
once	TRBV20-1	TRBJ1-5	TRBD1	CSVATGTGNNQPQHF	TGCAGTGTTGCAACCGGGACAGGTAATAATCAGCCCCAGCATTTT
many	TRBV6-1	TRBJ2-7	TRBD1	CASSERGGTGVTSYEQYF	TGTGCCAGCAGTGAAAGGGGGGGGACAGGGGTCACCTCCTACGAGCAGTACTTC
.	TRBV10-3	TRBJ2-3	TRBD2	CAIRKGVAGGADTQYF	TGTGCCATCAGAAAGGGGGTAGCGGGGGGAGCAGATACGCAGTATTTT
.	TRBV3-1	TRBJ2-5	TRBD2	CASSQVGQGGETQYF	TGTGCCAGCAGCCAAGTGGGGCAGGGAGGGGAGACCCAGTACTTC
.	TRBV12-3/TRBV12-4	TRBJ2-5	.	CASSFPSRGETQYF	TGTGCCAGCAGTTTTCCCAGCAGGGGTGAGACCCAGTACTTC
.	TRBV29-1	TRBJ1-3	.	CSVFFNSGNTIYF	TGCAGCGTCTTCTTTAACTCTGGAAACACCATATATTTT
few	TRBV6-6	TRBJ2-1	.	CASSYSGSFPEQFF	TGTGCCAGCAGTTACTCAGGCAGTTTCCCCGAGCAGTTCTTC
few	TRBV12-3/TRBV12-4	TRBJ1-2	.	CASSFRGNYGYTF	TGTGCCAGCAGTTTTCGGGGGAACTATGGCTACACCTTC
many	TRBV10-3	TRBJ1-5	TRBD1	CAIKGTDDNQPQHF	TGTGCCATCAAGGGGACAGACGACAATCAGCCCCAGCATTTT
.	TRBV7-3	TRBJ2-7	.	CASSYQGPYEQYF	TGTGCCAGCAGTTATCAGGGGCCCTACGAGCAGTACTTC
.	TRBV7-2	TRBJ1-6	.	CASSSRGSPLHF	TGTGCCAGCAGCTCACGGGGCTCACCCCTCCACTTT
.	TRBV20-1	TRBJ1-1	.	CSASGVHEQVTEAFF	TGCAGTGCCTCGGGTGTACACGAACAGGTCACTGAAGCTTTCTTT